This paragraph reports one T cell receptor (beta chain). The data were taken from a study of immune evolution from preneoplasia to lung adenocarcinoma. Two lung cancer pathologists independently confirmed each histologic diagnosis. Libraries were prepared by immunoSEQ multiplex PCR; TCRdb keeps only in-frame clonotypes and omits some of them. The table records roughly 4,000 clones, about nine tenths of them present only once. The length of the CDR3 is 15 residues. CDR1 is SGHRS, CDR2 YFSETQ, per germline. After removal of 3 bases from V and 6 bases from J, the junction contained 8 bases not matched to a gene.

Sequencing was done on a sample of FFPE minimally invasive lung adenocarcinoma tissue. This chain links TRBV5-1 with TRBJ2-7, with TRBD1 matching over 11 bases. This receptor was obtained from a donor older than 65 with lung adenocarcinoma. CDR3 sequence: CASSSTGTGGTEQYF. CDR3 in DNA: TGCGCCAGCAGCTCGACTGGGACAGGGGGGACCGAGCAGTACTTC. The full variable domain, rest sourced from reference TRBV5-1 and TRBJ2-7, is KAGVTQTPRYLIKTRGQQVTLSCSPISGHRSVSWYQQTPGQGLQFLFEYFSETQRNKGNFPGRFSGRQFSNSRSEMNVSTLELGDSALYLCASSSTGTGGTEQYFGPGTRLTVT.